Each of the 32 T cell receptor beta chains below was sequenced from the same sample in a study of shared clonotypes between healthy human individuals. Produced via immunoSEQ multiplex PCR; TCRdb's table is partial and in-frame only. The sample carries about 600,000 clones, more than 95% recorded once. In the naive CD8 group, cells lacked CD45RO and were positively selected for CCR7, so terminally differentiated effector memory CD45RA+ cells were left out. Sequenced: naive CD8+ T cells sorted from blood. These receptors were collected from a man in his thirties or forties in good health.

V usage is TRBV5-4 and J usage is TRBJ2-3; D is possibly TRBD1 or TRBD2 (5 bases each). The CDR3 loop spans 14 amino acids. In germline, CDR1 is SGHNT, CDR2 YYREEE (reference sequence). The V and J ends lost 1 base and 2 bases respectively, with 8 bases between them. The CDR3 region is CASSLYGTTDTQYF. CDR3 in DNA: TGTGCCAGCAGCTTGTACGGGACCACAGATACGCAGTATTTT.

The chain links TRBV4-1 to TRBJ2-2, with 10 nucleotides matching TRBD2. This CDR3 contains 17 residues. The V segment lost 4 bases and the J segment 2 bases; nucleotides outside the gene matches: 7. In germline, CDR1 is MGHRA, CDR2 YSYEKL. CDR3 protein: CASSPLAGDFNTGELFF. The CDR3 coding sequence is TGCGCCAGCAGCCCGCTAGCGGGAGATTTCAACACCGGGGAGCTGTTTTTT.

This clone appeared once. The rearrangement joins TRBV7-9 to TRBJ1-1; D possibly corresponds to TRBD1 (5 bases). CDR3 length: 13 amino acids. V gave up 5 bases and J gave up 3 bases, with 10 bases separating them. Germline assignment: CDR1 SEHNR and CDR2 FQNEAQ (reference sequence). CDR3 DNA sequence: TGTGCCAGCAGCCTACTCAGGGACACTGAAGCTTTCTTT. It specifies CASSLLRDTEAFF.

This clone has a single count. At the DNA level, this CDR3 is encoded by other sequences in the same sample as well. The genes are TRBV27 and TRBJ2-7; no reliable D call. V shed 0 bases and J shed 0 bases, with 6 bases lying between them. The CDR3 is made up of 14 amino acids. Germline loops: CDR1 MNHEY, CDR2 SMNVEV (reference sequence). CDR3 region: CASSLSRSSYEQYF. The CDR3 nucleotides read TGTGCCAGCAGTTTATCCAGGAGCTCCTACGAGCAGTACTTC.

Worth noting for this clone: Other DNA sequences in the sample encode the same CDR3. The chain combines TRBV27 with TRBJ2-7, with 8 bases lining up with TRBD1. Unmatched junction bases numbered 4, after V lost 6 bases and J lost 0 bases. The V gene's germline CDR1 is MNHEY and CDR2 SMNVEV (reference sequence). CDR3 length: 14 residues. The CDR3 loop is CASSRGTGSYEQYF. CDR3 DNA sequence: TGTGCCAGCAGCCGCGGGACAGGCTCCTACGAGCAGTACTTC.

Written as DNA, the CDR3 is TGTGCCAGCAGTGGAGGGACAGGGTTGGACACTGAAGCTTTCTTT. Protein sequence: CASSGGTGLDTEAFF. V usage is TRBV2 and J usage is TRBJ1-1; TRBD1 aligns across 9 bases. Looked up from germline, CDR1 is SNHLY and CDR2 is FYNNEI. V was pared by 4 bases and J by 3 bases, with 6 bases of the junction left unmatched. This CDR3 spans 15 amino acids. Based on the CDR3 plus reference TRBV2 and TRBJ1-1, the full variable domain is EPEVTQTPSHQVTQMGQEVILRCVPISNHLYFYWYRQILGQKVEFLVSFYNNEISEKSEIFDDQFSVERPDGSNFTLKIRSTKLEDSAMYFCASSGGTGLDTEAFFGQGTRLTVV.

The chain has TRBV5-4 and TRBJ2-7; unclear D gene. Trimming stripped 2 bases from V and 9 bases from J, with 15 bases between. CDR1 and CDR2 from the germline V gene are SGHNT and YYREEE (reference sequence). The length of the CDR3 is 13 residues. For the CDR3, the DNA is TGTGCCAGCAGCTTCTTGAACGAGGCATCGCAGTACTTC. Translating gives CASSFLNEASQYF.

The chain carries TRBV27 and TRBJ1-5, with D possibly being TRBD1 (5 bases). Between the trimmed V and J ends, which lost 5 bases and 0 bases, there was a span of 8 bases. The CDR3 runs 14 residues. The germline CDR1 and CDR2 sequences are MNHEY and SMNVEV (reference sequence). This CDR3 reads CASSVQGSNQPQHF. In DNA, the CDR3 is TGTGCCAGCAGTGTGCAGGGTAGCAATCAGCCCCAGCATTTT.

J is TRBJ2-7 and V is TRBV9, with 7 bases aligning to TRBD2. This CDR3 is 14 amino acids long. In germline, CDR1 is SGDLS, CDR2 YYNGEE. With V trimmed by 2 bases and J by 2 bases, 4 bases remained unmatched. The CDR3 DNA sequence: TGTGCCAGCAGCGTTGGCGGGAGAGCCTACGAGCAGTACTTC. Protein: CASSVGGRAYEQYF. Supplemented by reference TRBV9 and TRBJ2-7, the full variable domain reads DSGVTQTPKHLITATGQRVTLRCSPRSGDLSVYWYQQSLDQGLQFLIQYYNGEERAKGNILERFSAQQFPDLHSELNLSSLELGDSALYFCASSVGGRAYEQYFGPGTRLTVT.

This clone was detected only once. This chain links TRBV11-2 with TRBJ1-1, with 7 positions matching TRBD1. V lost 5 bases, J lost 1 base, and 13 bases stayed unmatched. Germline-derived CDR1 and CDR2 are SGHAT and FQNNGV. This CDR3 contains 17 residues. The CDR3 bases are TGTGCCAGCAGCCTAGCATTTAGGGGACAGAGGAACACTGAAGCTTTCTTT. This gives the protein CASSLAFRGQRNTEAFF.

V is TRBV14 and J is TRBJ1-2; D remains ambiguous. Germline assignment: CDR1 SGHDN and CDR2 FVKESK. CDR3 length: 15 amino acids. Trimming shortened V by 4 bases and J by 3 bases, and 15 bases separated the two germline ends. CDR3 loop: CASSPTLDVDYGYTF. CDR3 nucleotides: TGTGCCAGCAGCCCAACCCTGGACGTGGACTATGGCTACACCTTC.

The chain joins TRBV5-1 to TRBJ1-1, with 8 bases that match TRBD1. Germline trimming cut 7 bases from V and 7 bases from J; bases unmatched to any gene: 12. This CDR3 contains 14 residues. The V gene's germline CDR1 is SGHRS and CDR2 YFSETQ. CDR3 sequence: CASQEAPGGYEAFF. The CDR3 DNA reads TGCGCCAGCCAAGAGGCTCCAGGGGGCTATGAAGCTTTCTTT.

J is TRBJ2-1 and V is TRBV7-3; D ambiguous. The germline V gene encodes CDR1 SGHTA and CDR2 FQGTGA. V was cut by 4 bases and J by 8 bases, with 12 bases left in between. CDR3 length equals 13 residues. CDR3 nucleotides: TGTGCCAGCAGCTCCCAGTCCCCGGATGAGCAGTTCTTC. This gives the protein CASSSQSPDEQFF. The entire variable domain, with the rest obtained from reference TRBV7-3 and TRBJ2-1, is as follows: GAGVSQTPSNKVTEKGKYVELRCDPISGHTALYWYRQSLGQGPEFLIYFQGTGAADDSGLPNDRFFAVRPEGSVSTLKIQRTERGDSAVYLCASSSQSPDEQFFGPGTRLTVL.

The chain has TRBV4-2 and TRBJ1-1, with a tentative D call TRBD1 (5 bases). V lost 1 base and J 2 bases, leaving 17 bases between the germline ends. CDR1 is LGHNA, CDR2 YNFKEQ, per germline. This CDR3 has 17 residues. CDR3 nucleotides: TGTGCCAGCAGCCAAGGGGAGGGGAGAGGCGGAAACACTGAAGCTTTCTTT. Protein product: CASSQGEGRGGNTEAFF.

The chain carries TRBV15 and TRBJ2-1; D could derive from TRBD1 or TRBD2 (5 bases each). V was clipped by 5 bases and J by 8 bases, with 19 bases between them. Germline V gives CDR1 LNHNV, CDR2 YYDKDF (reference sequence). The CDR3 sequence is 15 residues long. CDR3 bases: TGTGCCACCAGCTCGCGTGGACCCCGAGGGGATGAGCAGTTCTTC. Translated: CATSSRGPRGDEQFF.

In this sample, this clone turned up once. This chain connects TRBV19 to TRBJ1-2; D possibly corresponds to TRBD1 (6 bases). Germline CDR1 reads LNHDA; CDR2 reads SQIVND (reference sequence). This CDR3 comprises 14 residues. V lost 5 bases, J lost 0 bases, and 10 bases lay in between. The CDR3 loop is CASSLHRANYGYTF. CDR3 coding DNA: TGTGCCAGTAGTTTACACAGGGCTAACTATGGCTACACCTTC.

V is TRBV7-8 and J is TRBJ2-3, with a tentative D call TRBD2 (6 bases). The CDR3 totals 16 residues. CDR1 SGHVS and CDR2 FQNEAQ come from the germline V gene. V gave up 5 bases and J gave up 6 bases, with 21 bases separating them. As DNA, the CDR3 is TGTGCCAGCAGCCCTAGCTCCGAGCGGGCCTCGGATACGCAGTATTTT. Protein: CASSPSSERASDTQYF.

The chain combines TRBV2 with TRBJ2-1; TRBD2 matches at 7 bases. The trim removed 6 bases at V and 2 bases at J, leaving 10 bases unmatched. Germline V gives CDR1 SNHLY, CDR2 FYNNEI. The CDR3 consists of 16 residues. The CDR3 DNA follows: TGTGCCAGCAGCCCCACTCTAGCGGCTGCCTACAATGAGCAGTTCTTC. It specifies CASSPTLAAAYNEQFF.

The genes are TRBV30 and TRBJ2-3; TRBD1 is a possible D gene (7 bases). This CDR3 has 14 residues. The germline V gene has CDR1 GTSNPN and CDR2 SVGIG (reference sequence). Trimming took off 4 bases at V and 2 bases at J, with 13 bases between the two ends. The CDR3 DNA reads as TGTGCCTGGACCAGGGGGGTTTACACAGATACGCAGTATTTT. Its translation: CAWTRGVYTDTQYF.

The V gene is TRBV27, the J gene TRBJ2-7, with a tentative D call TRBD1 (5 bases). With 8 bases removed from V and 3 bases from J, the gap between germline ends came to 17 bases. The CDR3 contains 14 residues. Germline V lookup: CDR1 MNHEY, CDR2 SMNVEV (reference sequence). As DNA, the CDR3 is TGTGCCAGCGGCATTGGTGGGGCGAACTACGAGCAGTACTTC. Translating gives CASGIGGANYEQYF.

The chain links TRBV7-8 to TRBJ2-1, with D perhaps TRBD1 (6 bases). The germline gives CDR1 SGHVS, CDR2 FQNEAQ. Trimming pared 5 bases from V and 9 bases from J, leaving 29 bases between. The CDR3 sequence is 18 residues long. DNA for the CDR3: TGTGCCAGCAGCACCACAAAAGGCCCACAGGGACCGAGGGGTGAGCAGTTCTTC. Residues: CASSTTKGPQGPRGEQFF.

V usage is TRBV7-9 and J usage is TRBJ2-7, with a tentative D call TRBD2 (6 bases). Trimming stripped 1 base from V and 0 bases from J, with 13 bases between. This CDR3 has 16 amino acids. Germline V gene data show CDR1 as SEHNR and CDR2 as FQNEAQ (reference sequence). The CDR3 region is CASSLEVGGSSYEQYF. DNA for the CDR3: TGTGCCAGCAGCTTAGAGGTGGGAGGCAGCTCCTACGAGCAGTACTTC. Full variable domain (rest looked up from reference TRBV7-9 and TRBJ2-7): DTGVSQNPRHKITKRGQNVTFRCDPISEHNRLYWYRQTLGQGPEFLTYFQNEAQLEKSRLLSDRFSAERPKGSFSTLEIQRTEQGDSAMYLCASSLEVGGSSYEQYFGPGTRLTVT.

The chain is built from TRBV30 and TRBJ2-7, with 10 bases that match TRBD1. Germline trimming cut 3 bases from V and 4 bases from J; bases unmatched to any gene: 6. The CDR3 length is 14 residues. The V gene's germline CDR1 is GTSNPN and CDR2 SVGIG (reference sequence). CDR3 in amino acids: CAWRAGTGEYEQYF. Here the CDR3 DNA reads TGTGCCTGGAGGGCCGGGACAGGGGAGTACGAGCAGTACTTC. The whole variable domain, remainder taken from reference TRBV30 and TRBJ2-7, is SQTIHQWPATLVQPVGSPLSLECTVEGTSNPNLYWYRQAAGRGLQLLFYSVGIGQISSEVPQNLSASRPQDRQFILSSKKLLLSDSGFYLCAWRAGTGEYEQYFGPGTRLTVT.

In its sample, this clone was seen once. The chain combines TRBV7-2 with TRBJ2-7, with 9 bases fitting TRBD2. V was pared by 4 bases and J by 4 bases, with 5 bases of the junction left unmatched. The CDR3 totals 14 residues. The germline V gene encodes CDR1 SGHTA and CDR2 FQGNSA. CDR3 in DNA: TGTGCCAGCAGCTCCGGCCTAGCGGGATACGAGCAGTACTTC. This encodes CASSSGLAGYEQYF.

This chain links TRBV7-9 with TRBJ2-7; tentative D call: TRBD1 (5 bases). The CDR3 consists of 12 residues. Germline CDR1 SEHNR, CDR2 FQNEAQ (reference sequence). Deletions cut 7 bases from V and 2 bases from J, with 9 bases between. The CDR3 spells CASNQGTYEQYF. In DNA, the CDR3 is TGTGCCAGCAATCAGGGCACCTACGAGCAGTACTTC.

The chain employs TRBV5-5 and TRBJ2-1, with D unclear. The CDR3 extends over 13 amino acids. The germline CDR1 and CDR2 sequences are SGHKS and YYEKEE (reference sequence). Trimming left V 4 bases short and J 4 bases short, with 9 bases between. CDR3 nucleotides: TGTGCCAGCAGCGTCGCAGGTTACAATGAGCAGTTCTTC. It codes for CASSVAGYNEQFF.

This clone was picked up one time. V usage is TRBV27 and J usage is TRBJ2-7; a weak D match, TRBD2 (7 bases). The germline V and J ends were trimmed by 6 bases and 2 bases, with 11 bases remaining between them. In germline, CDR1 is MNHEY, CDR2 SMNVEV (reference sequence). This CDR3 contains 13 residues. The CDR3: CASRGGTPYEQYF. The CDR3 nucleotides read TGTGCCAGCAGGGGGGGGACACCCTACGAGCAGTACTTC.

The chain uses TRBV4-3 and TRBJ2-7; D is perhaps TRBD1 or TRBD2 (6 bases each). The CDR3 has 15 residues. The V gene lost 0 bases and the J gene lost 4 bases, with 13 bases spanning the gap. The germline V gene has CDR1 LGHNA and CDR2 YSLEER. CDR3 nucleotides: TGCGCCAGCAGCCAAGATCCCGGAGGGGGGTACGAGCAGTACTTC. This gives the protein CASSQDPGGGYEQYF.

The V and J genes are TRBV7-9 and TRBJ1-2; possible D gene TRBD1, 6 bases. V lost 1 base and J 0 bases, leaving 12 bases between the germline ends. CDR1 and CDR2 from the germline V gene are SEHNR and FQNEAQ (reference sequence). CDR3 length: 16 amino acids. In nucleotides, the CDR3 is TGTGCCAGCAGCTTAGGAGCCACAGGGACTAACTATGGCTACACCTTC. Translating gives CASSLGATGTNYGYTF.

The chain uses TRBV27 and TRBJ2-2; D uncertain. The CDR3 has 15 amino acids. Germline CDR1 is MNHEY and CDR2 is SMNVEV (reference sequence). Between the trimmed V and J ends, which lost 5 bases and 4 bases, there was a span of 14 bases. The CDR3 coding sequence is TGTGCCAGCAGTCTGGACCCTCCGGTCACCGGGGAGCTGTTTTTT. This encodes CASSLDPPVTGELFF.

The chain carries TRBV7-6 and TRBJ2-7; D unclear. The V gene lost 5 bases and the J gene lost 3 bases, with 17 bases spanning the gap. In germline, CDR1 is SGHVS, CDR2 FNYEAQ. The CDR3 sequence is 15 residues long. The CDR3 spells CASSPRLGSNYEQYF. The CDR3 DNA reads TGTGCCAGCAGCCCCCGTTTAGGATCTAACTACGAGCAGTACTTC.

The chain is built from TRBV4-1 and TRBJ2-7; no reliable D call. The V end was cut by 1 base, the J end by 0 bases, with 7 bases between. The germline V gene encodes CDR1 MGHRA and CDR2 YSYEKL. This CDR3 has 14 residues. CDR3 sequence (DNA): TGCGCCAGCAGCCAAGTTCCGGACTCCTACGAGCAGTACTTC. Its protein product is CASSQVPDSYEQYF.